This section outlines one TCR beta chain sequence together with its context. The sample originates from a study of blood T cell repertoires in COVID-19. Libraries were prepared by immunoSEQ multiplex PCR; TCRdb keeps only in-frame clonotypes and omits some of them. The sample lists fewer than 450,000 clones, almost 90% occurring once. Enrolled during active infection, Seattle patients were then followed longitudinally. The CDR3 consists of 14 residues. The V segment lost 5 bases and the J segment 4 bases; nucleotides outside the gene matches: 4. Germline assignment: CDR1 SGHRS and CDR2 YFSETQ. The chain has TRBV5-1 and TRBJ2-7; TRBD2 agrees at 12 bases. This TCR derives from a woman between 65 and 79 years old with COVID-19, enrolled during active disease. Sequencing used peripheral blood. CDR3 coding DNA: TGCGCCAGCAGTCTCGGGACTAGCGGGTACGAGCAGTACTTC. Its translation: CASSLGTSGYEQYF.